These 11 T cell receptor beta chains were all obtained from the same sample, sequenced in a study of blood T cell repertoires in COVID-19. Produced via immunoSEQ multiplex PCR; TCRdb's table is partial and in-frame only. The data show 300,000 to 350,000 clones, around nine tenths seen once. Sequences were obtained from peripheral blood. These receptors were obtained from an older woman with COVID-19, enrolled during active disease.

This clone was seen only once. The V call is TRBV7-9, the J call TRBJ2-7; TRBD1 matches 10 bases. The ends lost 5 bases at V and 3 bases at J; junction bases unmatched: 10. The CDR3 contains 16 residues. Looked up from germline, CDR1 is SEHNR and CDR2 is FQNEAQ (reference sequence). The CDR3 region has the DNA TGTGCCAGCAGCCACACGAAAGGGACAGGGGACTACGAGCAGTACTTC. It specifies CASSHTKGTGDYEQYF.

Turning to this clone: The junction does not match germline at one end; this may be a read error. This chain links TRBV7-8 with TRBJ2-2; 9 bases agree with TRBD2. CDR3 length equals 16 residues. Germline CDR1 and CDR2: SGHVS and FQNEAQ. CDR3 in amino acids: CASSFPSGGNAGELFF. For the CDR3, the DNA is TGTGCCAGCAGCTTTCCCAGCGGGGGGAACGCCGGGGAGCTGTTTTTT.

This clone was observed a handful of times. V is TRBV28 and J is TRBJ1-5; the D gene is possibly TRBD1 (6 bases). Trimming pared 6 bases from V and 4 bases from J, leaving 7 bases between. The CDR3 sequence is 12 residues long. Germline CDR1 and CDR2: MDHEN and SYDVKM. The CDR3 region is CASRQGNQPQHF. DNA for the CDR3: TGTGCCAGCAGACAGGGTAATCAGCCCCAGCATTTT. The full variable domain, rest sourced from reference TRBV28 and TRBJ1-5, is DVKVTQSSRYLVKRTGEKVFLECVQDMDHENMFWYRQDPGLGLRLIYFSYDVKMKEKGDIPEGYSVSREKKERFSLILESASTNQTSMYLCASRQGNQPQHFGDGTRLSIL.

The chain carries TRBV5-6 and TRBJ1-5; no clear D gene. V was trimmed by 2 bases and J by 1 base, leaving 13 bases between them. CDR1 is SGHDT and CDR2 is YYEEEE in the germline V gene. The CDR3 runs to 16 residues. The CDR3 coding sequence is TGTGCCAGCAGCTTACGGGGTGCTGGGAGCAATCAGCCCCAGCATTTT. Its translation: CASSLRGAGSNQPQHF.

The chain combines TRBV18 with TRBJ1-4; D is uncertain. Germline lookup yields CDR1 KGHSH and CDR2 LQKENI. With 1 base removed from V and 0 bases from J, the gap between germline ends came to 15 bases. There are 18 residues in the CDR3. CDR3 protein: CASSPRASALSTNEKLFF. The CDR3 coding sequence is TGTGCCAGCTCACCACGGGCATCAGCTCTTTCAACTAATGAAAAACTGTTTTTT.

The chain carries TRBV5-1 and TRBJ2-7; 9 bases fit TRBD1. This CDR3 comprises 14 residues. V shed 2 bases, J shed 3 bases, and the junction held 3 bases outside the gene matches. CDR1 SGHRS and CDR2 YFSETQ come from the germline V gene. CDR3 sequence (DNA): TGCGCCAGCAGCTTCGCGGGACAGGGCTACGAGCAGTACTTC. This translates into CASSFAGQGYEQYF.

The chain combines TRBV5-8 with TRBJ1-1; D not resolved. V was trimmed by 0 bases and J by 1 base, leaving 7 bases between them. This CDR3 has 14 amino acids. Germline lookup yields CDR1 SGHTS and CDR2 YDEGEE. Written as DNA, the CDR3 is TGTGCCAGCAGCTTGGATGGCCCGAACACTGAAGCTTTCTTT. Translation: CASSLDGPNTEAFF. The full variable domain, with the rest looked up from reference TRBV5-8 and TRBJ1-1, is EAGVTQSPTHLIKTRGQQATLRCSPISGHTSVYWYQQALGLGLQFLLWYDEGEERNRGNFPPRFSGRQFPNYSSELNVNALELEDSALYLCASSLDGPNTEAFFGQGTRLTVV.

This chain joins TRBV28 and TRBJ1-2; D might be TRBD1 (5 bases). The V gene's germline CDR1 is MDHEN and CDR2 SYDVKM. This CDR3 contains 16 residues. V was clipped by 7 bases and J by 0 bases, with 18 bases between them. CDR3 region: CASTLGGGRANYGYTF. CDR3 DNA: TGTGCCAGCACCCTTGGGGGGGGAAGGGCTAACTATGGCTACACCTTC.

This sequence joins TRBV5-8 and TRBJ1-3; D uncertain. Between the trimmed V and J ends, which lost 3 bases and 4 bases, there was a span of 14 bases. The CDR3 is 15 residues long. The germline gives CDR1 SGHTS, CDR2 YDEGEE. Here the CDR3 DNA reads TGTGCCAGCAGCTCGCCCTCTCTGAGCGGAAACACCATATATTTT. It specifies CASSSPSLSGNTIYF. Together with reference TRBV5-8 and TRBJ1-3, the CDR3 gives the full variable domain: EAGVTQSPTHLIKTRGQQATLRCSPISGHTSVYWYQQALGLGLQFLLWYDEGEERNRGNFPPRFSGRQFPNYSSELNVNALELEDSALYLCASSSPSLSGNTIYFGEGSWLTVV.

The V call is TRBV12-5, the J call TRBJ2-1; TRBD2 matches at 11 bases. The junction had 10 bases not matched to a gene; V was cut back by 2 bases and J by 7 bases. Per the germline V gene, CDR1 is LGHNT and CDR2 is FRNRAP. The CDR3 is 17 amino acids. DNA for the CDR3: TGTGCTAGTGGTTTGCCCCGACTAGCGGGGTTAGGGAATGAGCAGTTCTTC. This translates into CASGLPRLAGLGNEQFF.

The CDR3 sequence is CASGQGALEKLFF. CDR3 DNA: TGTGCCAGCGGACAGGGGGCGCTTGAAAAACTGTTTTTT. This chain uses TRBV6-5 with TRBJ1-4; TRBD1 aligns across 11 bases. Looked up from germline, CDR1 is MNHEY and CDR2 is SVGAGI. V lost 8 bases, J lost 7 bases, and 3 bases stayed unmatched. There are 13 residues in the CDR3.